Only one count was recorded for the clone carrying this T cell receptor (beta chain). Its antigen is not identified. The same CDR3 also results from other DNA sequences found in this sample. Some clones are missing from TCRdb's copy, which holds only in-frame ones; the method was immunoSEQ multiplex PCR. The sample yields roughly 15,000 clones, roughly nine tenths seen once. The sample belongs to a study of chemoradiotherapy in HPV16-positive cancers. Study-wide findings and caveats: Candidate HPV-specific clones and E7-related TCR motifs grew in tumor during treatment.

The CDR3 has 14 residues. V gave up 1 base and J gave up 1 base, with 7 bases separating them. The germline V gene has CDR1 MNHEY and CDR2 SVGAGI. The rearrangement joins TRBV6-5 to TRBJ1-1; D remains unclear. The TCR was taken from a human donor with HPV-associated anogenital cancer. Material: tumor tissue, obtained from a patient who underwent chemoradiotherapy. In nucleotides, the CDR3 is TGTGCCAGCAGTTACTGGGGTGAGAACACTGAAGCTTTCTTT. It is translated as CASSYWGENTEAFF.